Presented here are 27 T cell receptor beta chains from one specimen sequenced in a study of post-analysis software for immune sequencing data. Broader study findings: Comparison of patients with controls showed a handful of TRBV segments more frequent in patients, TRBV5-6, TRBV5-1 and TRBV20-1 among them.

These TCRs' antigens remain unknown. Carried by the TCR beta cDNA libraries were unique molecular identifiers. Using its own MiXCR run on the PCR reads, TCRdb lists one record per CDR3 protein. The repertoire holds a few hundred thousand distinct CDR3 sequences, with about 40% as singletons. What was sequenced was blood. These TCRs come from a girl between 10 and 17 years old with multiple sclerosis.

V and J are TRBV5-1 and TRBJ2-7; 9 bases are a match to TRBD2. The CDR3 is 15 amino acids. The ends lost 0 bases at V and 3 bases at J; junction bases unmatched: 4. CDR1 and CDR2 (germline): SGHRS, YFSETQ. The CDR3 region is CASSLGSGGYYEQYF. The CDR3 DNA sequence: TGCGCCAGCAGCTTGGGTAGCGGGGGATACTACGAGCAGTACTTC.

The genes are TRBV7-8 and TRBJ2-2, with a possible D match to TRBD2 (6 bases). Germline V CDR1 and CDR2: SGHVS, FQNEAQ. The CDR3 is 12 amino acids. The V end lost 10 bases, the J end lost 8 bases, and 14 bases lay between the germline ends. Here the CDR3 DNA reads TGTGCCACTCTCCCCGGGGGTGGGGAGCTGTTTTTT. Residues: CATLPGGGELFF. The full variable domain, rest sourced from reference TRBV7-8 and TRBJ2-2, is GAGVSQSPRYKVAKRGQDVALRCDPISGHVSLFWYQQALGQGPEFLTYFQNEAQLDKSGLPSDRFFAERPEGSVSTLKIQRTQQEDSAVYLCATLPGGGELFFGEGSRLTVL.

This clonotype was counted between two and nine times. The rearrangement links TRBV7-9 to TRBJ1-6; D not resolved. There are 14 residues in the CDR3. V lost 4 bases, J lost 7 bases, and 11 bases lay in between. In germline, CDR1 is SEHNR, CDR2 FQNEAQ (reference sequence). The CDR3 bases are TGTGCCAGCAGCTCGGACGCCCTCAATTCACCCCTCCACTTT. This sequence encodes CASSSDALNSPLHF.

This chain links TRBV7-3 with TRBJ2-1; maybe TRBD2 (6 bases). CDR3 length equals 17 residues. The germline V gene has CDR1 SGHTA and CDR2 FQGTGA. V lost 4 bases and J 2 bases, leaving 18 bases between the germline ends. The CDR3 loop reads CASSYADYPAPYNEQFF. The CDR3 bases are TGTGCCAGCAGCTATGCGGACTACCCGGCCCCCTACAATGAGCAGTTCTTC.

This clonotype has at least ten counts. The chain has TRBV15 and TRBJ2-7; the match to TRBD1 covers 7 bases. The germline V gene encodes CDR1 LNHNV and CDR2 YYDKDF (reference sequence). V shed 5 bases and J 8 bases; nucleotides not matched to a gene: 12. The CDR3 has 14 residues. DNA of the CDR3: TGTGCCACCAGCCGGACAGGAACCTCTACGAAGCAGTACTTC. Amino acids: CATSRTGTSTKQYF.

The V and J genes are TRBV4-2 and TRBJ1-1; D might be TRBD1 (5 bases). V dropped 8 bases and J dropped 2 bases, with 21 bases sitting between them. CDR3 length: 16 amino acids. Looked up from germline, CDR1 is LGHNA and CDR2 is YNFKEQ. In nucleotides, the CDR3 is TGTGCCAGCGCCCGGGACGGCCGACCTCTTAACACTGAAGCTTTCTTT. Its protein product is CASARDGRPLNTEAFF.

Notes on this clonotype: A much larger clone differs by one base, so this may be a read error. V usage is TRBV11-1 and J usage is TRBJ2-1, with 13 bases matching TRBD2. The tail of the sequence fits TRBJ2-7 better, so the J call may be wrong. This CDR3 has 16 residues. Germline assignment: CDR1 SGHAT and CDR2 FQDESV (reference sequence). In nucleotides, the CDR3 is TGTGCCAGCAGCCTTGGGACTAGCGGGACCTACAATGAGCAGTACTTC. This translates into CASSLGTSGTYNEQYF.

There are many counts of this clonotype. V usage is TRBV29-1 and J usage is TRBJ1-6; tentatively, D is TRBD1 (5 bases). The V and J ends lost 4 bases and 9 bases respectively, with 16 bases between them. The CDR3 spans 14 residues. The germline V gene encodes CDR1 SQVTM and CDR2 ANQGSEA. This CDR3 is CSVGDSVSGSPLHF. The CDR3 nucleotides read TGCAGCGTTGGTGACAGTGTCTCCGGTTCACCCCTCCACTTT.

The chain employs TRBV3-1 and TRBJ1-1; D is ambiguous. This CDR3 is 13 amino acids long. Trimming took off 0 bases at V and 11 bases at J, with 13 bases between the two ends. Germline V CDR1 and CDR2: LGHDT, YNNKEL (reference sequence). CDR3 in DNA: TGTGCCAGCAGCCAAGATGGAAGGGCTTGGGCTTTCTTT. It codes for CASSQDGRAWAFF. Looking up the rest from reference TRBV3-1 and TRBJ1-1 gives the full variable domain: DTAVSQTPKYLVTQMGNDKSIKCEQNLGHDTMYWYKQDSKKFLKIMFSYNNKELIINETVPNRFSPKSPDKAHLNLHINSLELGDSAVYFCASSQDGRAWAFFGQGTRLTVV.

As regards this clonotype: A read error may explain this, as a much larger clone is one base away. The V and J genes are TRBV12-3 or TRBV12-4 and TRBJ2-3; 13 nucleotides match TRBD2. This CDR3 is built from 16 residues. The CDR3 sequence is CASSPLAGGPADTEYF. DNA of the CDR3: TGTGCCAGCAGTCCACTAGCGGGAGGGCCGGCAGATACGGAGTATTTT.

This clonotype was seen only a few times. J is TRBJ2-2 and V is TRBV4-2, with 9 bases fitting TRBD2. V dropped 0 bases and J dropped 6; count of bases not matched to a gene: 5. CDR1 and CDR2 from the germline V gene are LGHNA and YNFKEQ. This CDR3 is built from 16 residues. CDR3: CASSQDAAGGAGELFF. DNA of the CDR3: TGTGCCAGCAGCCAAGATGCAGCGGGGGGAGCCGGGGAGCTGTTTTTT.

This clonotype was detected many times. The CDR3 loop is CATSVAGGSPDTQYF. CDR3 nucleotides: TGTGCCACCAGTGTGGCAGGGGGCAGCCCAGATACGCAGTATTTT. J is TRBJ2-3 and V is TRBV24-1, with 8 bases lining up with TRBD1. The CDR3 has 15 amino acids. Per germline, CDR1 KGHDR and CDR2 SFDVKD. Trimming at V came to 5 bases and at J to 4 bases, leaving 7 bases not matched to a gene.

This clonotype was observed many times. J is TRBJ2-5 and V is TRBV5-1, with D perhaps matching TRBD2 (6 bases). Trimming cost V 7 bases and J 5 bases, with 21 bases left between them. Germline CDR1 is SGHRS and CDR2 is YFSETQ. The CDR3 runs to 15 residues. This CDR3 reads CASAPGGAGGETQYF. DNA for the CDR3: TGCGCCAGCGCCCCCGGCGGGGCCGGAGGGGAGACCCAGTACTTC.

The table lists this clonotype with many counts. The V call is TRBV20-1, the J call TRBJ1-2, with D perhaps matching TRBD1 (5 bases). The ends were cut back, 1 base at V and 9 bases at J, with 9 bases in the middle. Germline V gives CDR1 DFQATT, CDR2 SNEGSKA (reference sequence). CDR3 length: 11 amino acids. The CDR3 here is CSARVQGSYTF. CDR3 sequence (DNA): TGCAGTGCTAGAGTTCAGGGTAGCTACACCTTC.

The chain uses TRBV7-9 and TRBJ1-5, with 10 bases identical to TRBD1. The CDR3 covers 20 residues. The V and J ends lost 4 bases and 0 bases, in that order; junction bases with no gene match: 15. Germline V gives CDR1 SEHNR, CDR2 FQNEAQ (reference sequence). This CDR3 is CASSYGTGAWVPSSNQPQHF. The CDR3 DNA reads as TGTGCCAGCAGCTACGGGACAGGGGCGTGGGTTCCTTCTAGCAATCAGCCCCAGCATTTT.

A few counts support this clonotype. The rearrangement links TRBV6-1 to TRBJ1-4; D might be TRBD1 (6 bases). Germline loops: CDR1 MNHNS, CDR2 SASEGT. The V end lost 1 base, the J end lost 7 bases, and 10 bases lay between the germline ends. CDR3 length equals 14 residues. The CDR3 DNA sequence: TGTGCCAGCAGTGAAGGGGGGGCCCGTGAAAAACTGTTTTTT. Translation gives CASSEGGAREKLFF.

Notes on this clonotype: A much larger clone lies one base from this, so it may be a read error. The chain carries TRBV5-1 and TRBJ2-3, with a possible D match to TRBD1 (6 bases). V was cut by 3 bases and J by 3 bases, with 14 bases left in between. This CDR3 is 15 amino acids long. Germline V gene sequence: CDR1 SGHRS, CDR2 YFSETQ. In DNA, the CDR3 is TGCGCCAGCAGCTCCGGGACAAGGGGAACAGATACGCAGTATTTT. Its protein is CASSSGTRGTDTQYF.

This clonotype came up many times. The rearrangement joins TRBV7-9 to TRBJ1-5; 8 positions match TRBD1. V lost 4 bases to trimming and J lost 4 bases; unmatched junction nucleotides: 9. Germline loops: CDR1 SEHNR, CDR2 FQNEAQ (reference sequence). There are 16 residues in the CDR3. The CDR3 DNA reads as TGTGCCAGCAGCTCGAGCGGACAGGGCAAAAATCAGCCCCAGCATTTT. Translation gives CASSSSGQGKNQPQHF. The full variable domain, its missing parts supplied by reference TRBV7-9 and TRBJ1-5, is DTGVSQNPRHKITKRGQNVTFRCDPISEHNRLYWYRQTLGQGPEFLTYFQNEAQLEKSRLLSDRFSAERPKGSFSTLEIQRTEQGDSAMYLCASSSSGQGKNQPQHFGDGTRLSIL.

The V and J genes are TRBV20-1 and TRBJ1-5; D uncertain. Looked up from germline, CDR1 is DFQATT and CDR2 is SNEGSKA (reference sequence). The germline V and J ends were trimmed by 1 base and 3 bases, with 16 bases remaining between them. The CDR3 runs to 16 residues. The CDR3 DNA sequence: TGCAGTGCTAGAGTTTTCACTGGGGATCCCAATCAGCCCCAGCATTTT. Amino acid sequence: CSARVFTGDPNQPQHF.

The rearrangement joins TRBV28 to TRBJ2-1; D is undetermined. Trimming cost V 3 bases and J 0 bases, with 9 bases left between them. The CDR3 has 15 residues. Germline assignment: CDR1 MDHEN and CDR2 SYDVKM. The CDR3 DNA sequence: TGTGCCAGCAGTTTGAGGCGGAGCTCCTACAATGAGCAGTTCTTC. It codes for CASSLRRSSYNEQFF. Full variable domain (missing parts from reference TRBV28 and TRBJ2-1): DVKVTQSSRYLVKRTGEKVFLECVQDMDHENMFWYRQDPGLGLRLIYFSYDVKMKEKGDIPEGYSVSREKKERFSLILESASTNQTSMYLCASSLRRSSYNEQFFGPGTRLTVL.

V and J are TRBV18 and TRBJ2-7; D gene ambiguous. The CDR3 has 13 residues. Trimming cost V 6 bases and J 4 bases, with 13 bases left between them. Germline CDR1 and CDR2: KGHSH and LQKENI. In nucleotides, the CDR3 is TGTGCCAGCTCTTCCACACGACCATACGAGCAGTACTTC. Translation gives CASSSTRPYEQYF.

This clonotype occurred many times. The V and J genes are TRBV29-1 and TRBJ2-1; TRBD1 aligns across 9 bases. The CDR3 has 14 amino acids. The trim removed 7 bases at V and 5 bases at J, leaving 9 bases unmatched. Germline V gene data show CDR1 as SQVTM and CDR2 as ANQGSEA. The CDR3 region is CSGFGDRDNNEQFF. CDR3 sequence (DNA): TGCAGCGGGTTCGGGGACAGGGATAACAATGAGCAGTTCTTC.

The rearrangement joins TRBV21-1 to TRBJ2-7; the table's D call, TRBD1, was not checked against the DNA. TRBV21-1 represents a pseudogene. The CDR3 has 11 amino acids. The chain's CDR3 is CASSGGAEQYF. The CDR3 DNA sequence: TGTGCCAGCAGTGGGGGGGCCGAGCAGTACTTC.

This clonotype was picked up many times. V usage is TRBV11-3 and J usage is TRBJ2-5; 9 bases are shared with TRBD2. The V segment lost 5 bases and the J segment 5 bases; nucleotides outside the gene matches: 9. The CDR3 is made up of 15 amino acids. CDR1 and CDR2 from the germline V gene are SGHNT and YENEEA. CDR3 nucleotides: TGTGCCAGCAGCATAGCCGCGGGAGGGCGGGAGACCCAGTACTTC. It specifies CASSIAAGGRETQYF. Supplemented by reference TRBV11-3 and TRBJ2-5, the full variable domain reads EAGVVQSPRYKIIEKKQPVAFWCNPISGHNTLYWYLQNLGQGPELLIRYENEEAVDDSQLPKDRFSAERLKGVDSTLKIQPAELGDSAVYLCASSIAAGGRETQYFGPGTRLLVL.

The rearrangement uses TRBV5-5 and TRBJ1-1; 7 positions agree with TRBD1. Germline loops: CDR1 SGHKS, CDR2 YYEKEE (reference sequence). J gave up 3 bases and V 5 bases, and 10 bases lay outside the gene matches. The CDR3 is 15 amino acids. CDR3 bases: TGTGCCAGCAGTTTGACAGGGCAGGCGGACACTGAAGCTTTCTTT. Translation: CASSLTGQADTEAFF.

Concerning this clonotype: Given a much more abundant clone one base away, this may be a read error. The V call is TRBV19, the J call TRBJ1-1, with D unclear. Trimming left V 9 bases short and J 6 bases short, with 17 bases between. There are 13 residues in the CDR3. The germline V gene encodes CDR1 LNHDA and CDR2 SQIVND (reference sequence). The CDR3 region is CASAGGWHAEAFF. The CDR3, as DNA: TGTGCCAGCGCCGGCGGGTGGCACGCTGAAGCTTTCTTT.

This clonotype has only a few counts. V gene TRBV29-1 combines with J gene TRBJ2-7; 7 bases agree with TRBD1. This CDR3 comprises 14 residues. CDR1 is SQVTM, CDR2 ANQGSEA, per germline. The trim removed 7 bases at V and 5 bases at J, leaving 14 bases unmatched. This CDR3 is CSAIVTGITNEQYF. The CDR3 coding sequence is TGCAGCGCGATCGTGACAGGGATAACGAACGAGCAGTACTTC.